This is a list of T cell receptor beta chains from one sample in a study of cytomegalovirus exposure and HLA in healthy donors. Here immunoSEQ multiplex PCR was the method, and the copy in TCRdb shows in-frame clones only, minus some. The sample includes around 250,000 clones, 90% of them seen just once. The sample was PBMCs. All receptors come from a woman aged 18 to 35 in good health and CMV-seronegative. Both conserved end residues are part of each CDR3. The D gene is left open where the match is weak. For some rows the clone size is stated as once, few or many, or as a class when expanded; others skip it.

>14|TRBJ2-2|NA|NA|TRBV5-6
TGTGCCAGCAGCTTAGGACACCTCACCGGGGAGCTGTTTTTT
CASSLGHLTGELFF
>15|TRBJ2-7|TRBD1|few|TRBV2
TGTGCCAGCAGCCTAGGACAGGGTGCGCCCAACGAGCAGTACTTC
CASSLGQGAPNEQYF
>11|TRBJ1-1|NA|NA|TRBV28
TGTGCCAGCAGTACTAACACTGAAGCTTTCTTT
CASSTNTEAFF
>16|TRBJ1-6|TRBD1|few|TRBV25-1
TGTGCCAGCAGTGCATACGGAGGGACAGGGAGGTCACCCCTCCACTTT
CASSAYGGTGRSPLHF
>13|TRBJ2-1|NA|NA|TRBV10-1
TGCGCCAGCTCAGACTGGATACCTACAGGGCAGTTCTTC
CASSDWIPTGQFF
>14|TRBJ1-4|NA|NA|TRBV9
TGTGCCAGCAGCTTGGGGGGGTGGTCTGAAAAACTGTTTTTT
CASSLGGWSEKLFF
>11|TRBJ2-1|NA|NA|TRBV20-1
TGCAGTGACTACGACAGGAATGAGCAGTTCTTC
CSDYDRNEQFF
>15|TRBJ2-1|TRBD1|once|TRBV5-1
TGCGCCAGCAGCTTGGTAGGGACAGAAGACAATGAGCAGTTCTTC
CASSLVGTEDNEQFF
>13|TRBJ1-1|TRBD1|NA|TRBV11-2
TGTGCCAGCAGTCAGACAGGGGGCACTGAAGCTTTCTTT
CASSQTGGTEAFF
>16|TRBJ1-6|TRBD1|NA|TRBV11-1
TGTGCCAGCAGCCGCGGGACAGGGGATAATAATTCACCCCTCCACTTT
CASSRGTGDNNSPLHF
>16|TRBJ2-7|NA|once|TRBV28
TGTGCCAGCAGCCCGGGGCTAGGGGGTTGGGTGGGCGAGCAGTACTTC
CASSPGLGGWVGEQYF
>17|TRBJ2-6|TRBD1|NA|TRBV7-3
TGTGCCAGCAGCTCGAGGACAGGGACCTCTGGGGCCAACGTCCTGACTTTC
CASSSRTGTSGANVLTF
>13|TRBJ1-6|NA|NA|TRBV10-3
TGTGCCATCAGTGACCCCATAGATTCACCCCTCCACTTT
CAISDPIDSPLHF
>14|TRBJ1-1|TRBD1|NA|TRBV6-5
TGTGCCAGCACCCACCGACAGGGTGACACTGAAGCTTTCTTT
CASTHRQGDTEAFF
>14|TRBJ2-3|TRBD2|once|TRBV2
TGTGCCACCACGGGACTAGTCTCCACAGATACGCAGTATTTT
CATTGLVSTDTQYF
>15|TRBJ2-7|NA|NA|TRBV10-1
TGCGCCAGCAGTGAGTCCGGGGGTCTCGGGTACGAGCAGTACTTC
CASSESGGLGYEQYF
>13|TRBJ1-3|NA|NA|TRBV11-3
TGTGCCAGCAGCCCCTATCCTGGAAACACCATATATTTT
CASSPYPGNTIYF
>13|TRBJ2-5|NA|NA|TRBV7-6
TGTGCCAGCAGCTTAACAGGAAAAGAGACCCAGTACTTC
CASSLTGKETQYF
>12|TRBJ1-2|NA|few|TRBV7-9
TGTGCCAGCAGCTTAGACAGCTATGGCTACACCTTC
CASSLDSYGYTF
>15|TRBJ1-6|TRBD1|NA|TRBV5-1
TGCGCCAGCAGTCAGAGGACAGGGAGTAATTCACCCCTCCACTTT
CASSQRTGSNSPLHF
>14|TRBJ2-3|NA|once|TRBV5-8
TGTGCCAGCAGTAAAAGCTATAGCACAGATACGCAGTATTTT
CASSKSYSTDTQYF
>16|TRBJ1-2|NA|NA|TRBV4-2
TGTGCCAGCAGCCAATTATTTAGGACAGAAAACTATGGCTACACCTTC
CASSQLFRTENYGYTF
>15|TRBJ1-2|NA|NA|TRBV5-4
TGTGCCAGCAGCTCCAGTGATTTAGGGGACTATGGCTACACCTTC
CASSSSDLGDYGYTF
>14|TRBJ2-3|NA|few|TRBV4-3
TGCGCCAGCAGCCAGGGAGCGCGCACAGATACGCAGTATTTT
CASSQGARTDTQYF
>14|TRBJ1-1|TRBD1|NA|TRBV19
TGTGCCAGTAGTTTTGGACAGGGGAACACTGAAGCTTTCTTT
CASSFGQGNTEAFF
>17|TRBJ1-1|TRBD1|NA|TRBV19
TGTGCCAGTAGTATAGAAAAGGACAGGGCTTGGAACACTGAAGCTTTCTTT
CASSIEKDRAWNTEAFF
>14|TRBJ1-1|NA|NA|TRBV28
TGTGCCAGCAGTTTATGGGGGGCAGGCACTGAAGCTTTCTTT
CASSLWGAGTEAFF
>15|TRBJ2-2|NA|NA|TRBV5-4
TGTGCCAGCAGCTCGGACAGTTCGAACACCGGGGAGCTGTTTTTT
CASSSDSSNTGELFF
>16|TRBJ1-4|NA|NA|TRBV18
TGTGCCAGCTCACCAGAGATGACAGGCCTGCATGAAAAACTGTTTTTT
CASSPEMTGLHEKLFF
>14|TRBJ2-5|NA|once|TRBV14
TGTGCCAGCAGCCAAATAGACAGGAGAGAGACCCAGTACTTC
CASSQIDRRETQYF
>13|TRBJ2-7|TRBD1|NA|TRBV6-5
TGTGCCAGCACCACCGGGACAGCCAACGAGCAGTACTTC
CASTTGTANEQYF
>16|TRBJ2-3|TRBD1|NA|TRBV6-5
TGTGCCAGCAGTTTACTCCCGGGACAGGGTAGAGATACGCAGTATTTT
CASSLLPGQGRDTQYF
>14|TRBJ1-4|NA|NA|TRBV7-9
TGTGCCAGCACCCCGGTGGGCACTAATGAAAAACTGTTTTTT
CASTPVGTNEKLFF
>11|TRBJ2-7|NA|NA|TRBV20-1
TGCAGTGCTAGGTTGGGGCACGAGCAGTACTTC
CSARLGHEQYF
>13|TRBJ1-2|TRBD1|NA|TRBV28
TGTGCCAGCAGCCAACAGGGGGCGGGTGGCTACACCTTC
CASSQQGAGGYTF
>16|TRBJ1-6|TRBD1|NA|TRBV2
TGTGCCAGCAGTGACTCTCGGGACAGCTATAATTCACCCCTCCACTTT
CASSDSRDSYNSPLHF
>17|TRBJ1-2|TRBD1|NA|TRBV30
TGTGCCTGGAGTAATAATCGGGCCAGGGGGTTTCATTATGGCTACACCTTC
CAWSNNRARGFHYGYTF
>13|TRBJ1-3|NA|NA|TRBV2
TGTGCCAGCAGTGCCTACTCTGGAAACACCATATATTTT
CASSAYSGNTIYF
>16|TRBJ1-2|TRBD1|NA|TRBV28
TGTGCCAGCAGGCACCCGGGACAGGGGGCATCTTACGGCTACACCTTC
CASRHPGQGASYGYTF
>13|TRBJ2-3|NA|NA|TRBV4-1
TGCGCCAGCAGCCAAGGGGGAGTAGATACGCAGTATTTT
CASSQGGVDTQYF
>14|TRBJ2-1|NA|NA|TRBV12-1
TGTGCCTCCGACTATGGTGGTATTTACAATGAGCAGTTCTTC
CASDYGGIYNEQFF
>14|TRBJ1-1|TRBD1|NA|TRBV9
TGTGCCAGCAGCCTAGGACAGGGTGGGACTGAAGCTTTCTTT
CASSLGQGGTEAFF
>15|TRBJ2-3|TRBD2|NA|TRBV7-9
TGTGCCAGCAGCCTACTAGCGGGGGTGGTTGATACGCAGTATTTT
CASSLLAGVVDTQYF
>15|TRBJ1-1|TRBD1|NA|TRBV9
TGTGCCAGCAGCGCCCTGACAGGGGCTAACACTGAAGCTTTCTTT
CASSALTGANTEAFF